This T cell receptor beta chain derives from a study of blood T cell repertoires in COVID-19. Study-level background: The cDNA or gDNA used as material had been derived from T cells, B-cell-depleted T cells, or PBMCs.

Clinical history as reported by participants underpinned cohort assignment. The CDR3 length is 18 residues. Original data processing: Counts of nucleated cells, estimated from reference gene primer amplification, were obtained. Produced via immunoSEQ multiplex PCR; TCRdb's table is partial and in-frame only. V, J and clone size reflect that table, while D and trimming were determined from the DNA. The sample lists roughly 170,000 clones; about four fifths were seen once. Sequenced input: PBMCs or T cells enriched from blood (not recorded which). The rearrangement links TRBV21-1 to TRBJ2-6; TRBD1, the D gene given by the table, was not confirmed from the DNA. TRBV21-1 is a pseudogene segment. This clonotype was sampled from a woman between 50 and 59 years old in a cohort exposed to, infected with or recovered from COVID-19 (not recorded which). The CDR3 region is CASSIGDRDFTGANVLTF. CDR3 DNA sequence: TGTGCCAGCAGCATTGGGGACAGGGACTTTACAGGGGCCAACGTCCTGACTTTC.